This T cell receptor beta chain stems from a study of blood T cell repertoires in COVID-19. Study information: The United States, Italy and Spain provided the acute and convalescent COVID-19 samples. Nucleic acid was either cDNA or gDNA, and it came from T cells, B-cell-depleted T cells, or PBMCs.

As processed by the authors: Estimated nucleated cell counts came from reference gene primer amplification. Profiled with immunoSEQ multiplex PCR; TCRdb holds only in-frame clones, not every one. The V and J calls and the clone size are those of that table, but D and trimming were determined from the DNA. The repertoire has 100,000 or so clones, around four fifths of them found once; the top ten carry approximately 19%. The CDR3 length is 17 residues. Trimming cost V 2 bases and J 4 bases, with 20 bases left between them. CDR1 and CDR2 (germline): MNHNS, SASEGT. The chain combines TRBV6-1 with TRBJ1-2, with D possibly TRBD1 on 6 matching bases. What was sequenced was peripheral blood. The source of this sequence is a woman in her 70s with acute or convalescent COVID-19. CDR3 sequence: CASSELGGGGSPYGYTF. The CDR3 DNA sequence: TGTGCCAGCAGTGAACTCGGGGGGGGCGGGTCCCCCTATGGCTACACCTTC.